These 21 T cell receptor beta chains came from one sample sequenced in a study of T cell changes during pregnancy in multiple sclerosis. Libraries were prepared by immunoSEQ multiplex PCR; TCRdb keeps only in-frame clonotypes and omits some of them. Here the sample spans just under 20,000 clones, 70% to 90% being singletons. Sequenced material: CD8+ T cells from peripheral blood mononuclear cells, taken in the second trimester of pregnancy. The source is a female donor in good health, enrolled as a control in a pregnancy study.

V usage is TRBV7-9 and J usage is TRBJ2-7; 13 bases are shared with TRBD2. This CDR3 comprises 19 residues. J lost 4 bases, V lost 4 bases, and 16 bases had no gene match. Germline lookup yields CDR1 SEHNR and CDR2 FQNEAQ (reference sequence). CDR3 residues: CASSYRGTSGIDAYYEQYF. The DNA for the CDR3 is TGTGCCAGCAGCTATAGAGGGACTAGCGGGATAGATGCCTATTACGAGCAGTACTTC. Full variable domain (rest looked up from reference TRBV7-9 and TRBJ2-7): DTGVSQNPRHKITKRGQNVTFRCDPISEHNRLYWYRQTLGQGPEFLTYFQNEAQLEKSRLLSDRFSAERPKGSFSTLEIQRTEQGDSAMYLCASSYRGTSGIDAYYEQYFGPGTRLTVT.

The V call is TRBV2, the J call TRBJ2-7; D possibly corresponds to TRBD1 (5 bases). Germline V gene data show CDR1 as SNHLY and CDR2 as FYNNEI. Trimming shortened V by 6 bases and J by 2 bases, and 8 bases separated the two germline ends. CDR3 length: 12 amino acids. The CDR3 loop is CASRKDTYEQYF. In nucleotides, the CDR3 is TGTGCCAGCAGGAAGGACACCTACGAGCAGTACTTC.

V usage is TRBV2 and J usage is TRBJ2-7; D gene unclear. This CDR3 spans 13 amino acids. Germline V gives CDR1 SNHLY, CDR2 FYNNEI. Trimming cost V 3 bases and J 0 bases, with 6 bases left between them. In nucleotides, the CDR3 is TGTGCCAGCAGTGAGGCATACTCCTACGAGCAGTACTTC. It translates to CASSEAYSYEQYF.

The chain links TRBV29-1 to TRBJ2-1; 11 nucleotides line up with TRBD2. The germline V gene has CDR1 SQVTM and CDR2 ANQGSEA. The junction had 8 bases not matched to a gene; V was cut back by 4 bases and J by 0 bases. The CDR3 is made up of 17 amino acids. DNA for the CDR3: TGCAGCGTTGTGGGACTAGCGGAGGGGAGCTCCTACAATGAGCAGTTCTTC. Translated: CSVVGLAEGSSYNEQFF.

The chain is built from TRBV28 and TRBJ2-7, with 10 bases aligning to TRBD1. Germline CDR1 MDHEN, CDR2 SYDVKM. The CDR3 is made up of 17 amino acids. V lost 7 bases, J lost 2 bases, and 14 bases stayed unmatched. CDR3 in DNA: TGTGCCAGCACAAGACAGGGGGCAATGGCGGGTACCTACGAGCAGTACTTC. Amino acid sequence: CASTRQGAMAGTYEQYF.

The chain uses TRBV2 and TRBJ1-2, with 7 bases fitting TRBD1. Germline V gene sequence: CDR1 SNHLY, CDR2 FYNNEI. This CDR3 has 13 residues. J lost 6 bases, V lost 11 bases, and 12 bases had no gene match. As DNA, the CDR3 is TGTGCCGGGGGAGACAGGGATAGCGATGGCTACACCTTC. Its translation: CAGGDRDSDGYTF.

This chain links TRBV5-1 with TRBJ2-7; TRBD1 might be the D (6 bases). Between the trimmed V and J ends, which lost 5 bases and 3 bases, there was a span of 18 bases. The CDR3 loop spans 15 amino acids. Germline V gene lookup returns CDR1 SGHRS and CDR2 YFSETQ. The CDR3 region is CASRVGAADVYEQYF. For the CDR3, the DNA is TGCGCCAGCAGGGTGGGGGCAGCCGATGTCTACGAGCAGTACTTC.

This rearrangement joins TRBV6-1 to TRBJ2-3, with D possibly TRBD2 on 6 matching bases. The V gene lost 2 bases and the J gene lost 2 bases, with 14 bases spanning the gap. Per the germline V gene, CDR1 is MNHNS and CDR2 is SASEGT. The CDR3 consists of 16 residues. The CDR3 DNA reads as TGTGCCAGCAGTGAATTGGGGGGTGTGAACACAGATACGCAGTATTTT. Its protein is CASSELGGVNTDTQYF.

The chain joins TRBV7-6 to TRBJ1-5, with 8 bases that match TRBD1. This CDR3 comprises 13 residues. From germline, CDR1 is SGHVS and CDR2 FNYEAQ. The J segment lost 6 bases and the V segment lost 5 bases, leaving 3 bases of the junction unmatched. The CDR3 sequence is CASSPGGSQPQHF. CDR3 DNA sequence: TGTGCCAGCAGCCCAGGGGGCAGTCAGCCCCAGCATTTT.

The chain employs TRBV9 and TRBJ2-1; 9 nucleotides agree with TRBD2. There are 18 residues in the CDR3. CDR1 and CDR2 (germline): SGDLS, YYNGEE. V shed 3 bases, J shed 0 bases, and the junction held 10 bases outside the gene matches. The CDR3 region is CASSERAGGQASYNEQFF. The CDR3 region has the DNA TGTGCCAGCAGCGAGAGAGCGGGGGGCCAAGCCTCCTACAATGAGCAGTTCTTC.

The CDR3 region has the DNA TGTGCCAGTAGTCTACTAGCGGGAGTCCAGAATGAGCAGTTCTTC. Encoded protein: CASSLLAGVQNEQFF. The gene calls are TRBV19 and TRBJ2-1; 11 bases are a match to TRBD2. The CDR3 is made up of 15 amino acids. The V gene's germline CDR1 is LNHDA and CDR2 SQIVND (reference sequence). Trimming removed 5 bases from V and 7 bases from J; junction bases left unmatched: 7.

This clone has more than one count but fewer than ten. The chain recombines TRBV9 with TRBJ1-3; a possible D gene is TRBD1 (6 bases). The CDR3 loop spans 14 amino acids. Germline V gene lookup returns CDR1 SGDLS and CDR2 YYNGEE. V was clipped by 5 bases and J by 0 bases, with 9 bases between them. CDR3: CASSEDSSGNTIYF. The CDR3, as DNA: TGTGCCAGCAGTGAGGACAGCTCTGGAAACACCATATATTTT.

The J gene is TRBJ1-2, the V gene TRBV6-5; D is perhaps TRBD1 (5 bases). The CDR3 covers 13 residues. V dropped 6 bases and J dropped 0 bases, with 8 bases sitting between them. CDR1 and CDR2 (germline): MNHEY, SVGAGI. The CDR3 coding sequence is TGTGCCAGCAGCTCAGGGACTAACTATGGCTACACCTTC. Translation gives CASSSGTNYGYTF.

The DNA for the CDR3 is TGCAGCGTTGCCCGACTAGCGGGCGATGGAGAGCAGTACTTC. It yields the protein CSVARLAGDGEQYF. The V call is TRBV29-1, the J call TRBJ2-7; 10 nucleotides match TRBD2. The germline CDR1 and CDR2 sequences are SQVTM and ANQGSEA. This CDR3 contains 14 residues. V trimming: 4 bases; J trimming: 7 bases; junction bases outside the gene matches: 10.

This sequence joins TRBV6-1 and TRBJ2-7; 10 bases fit TRBD2. J was trimmed by 3 bases and V by 2 bases; bases with no gene match: 4. CDR1 is MNHNS, CDR2 SASEGT, per germline. This CDR3 is built from 15 residues. The CDR3 DNA follows: TGTGCCAGCAGTGAACGGGCTAGCGGGAGCTACGAGCAGTACTTC. Its translation: CASSERASGSYEQYF.

This rearrangement joins TRBV27 to TRBJ2-7; TRBD1 agrees at 7 bases. The germline V gene has CDR1 MNHEY and CDR2 SMNVEV (reference sequence). The CDR3 totals 14 residues. Trimming removed 2 bases from V and 2 bases from J; junction bases left unmatched: 3. DNA of the CDR3: TGTGCCAGCAGTTTAGGGACAGCTGCCTACGAGCAGTACTTC. Its translation is CASSLGTAAYEQYF.

The genes are TRBV27 and TRBJ2-7; the D gene is possibly TRBD2 (6 bases). Germline lookup yields CDR1 MNHEY and CDR2 SMNVEV (reference sequence). The V and J ends lost 5 bases and 2 bases respectively, with 10 bases between them. The CDR3 length is 13 residues. CDR3 region: CASSRTTTYEQYF. The CDR3 coding sequence is TGTGCCAGCAGTCGGACTACCACCTACGAGCAGTACTTC.

The chain uses TRBV6-5 and TRBJ2-2; 12 bases align to TRBD2. The CDR3 runs to 15 residues. Germline assignment: CDR1 MNHEY and CDR2 SVGAGI. V shed 1 base and J 8 bases; nucleotides not matched to a gene: 2. The chain's CDR3 is CASSYLGTSGGELFF. CDR3 nucleotides: TGTGCCAGCAGTTACTTGGGGACTAGCGGGGGGGAGCTGTTTTTT.

By share, this clone counts as medium-sized (0.01 to 0.1%). V is TRBV5-4 and J is TRBJ1-1; 7 bases are a match to TRBD1. The CDR3 has 15 residues. Trimming took 0 bases from V and 3 from J; bases not matched to a gene: 5. Germline CDR1 and CDR2: SGHNT and YYREEE (reference sequence). CDR3 sequence reads: CASSLASGGDTEAFF. CDR3 bases: TGTGCCAGCAGCTTGGCCTCAGGGGGTGACACTGAAGCTTTCTTT.

This chain uses TRBV19 with TRBJ1-5, with 9 positions matching TRBD1. The CDR3 runs to 15 residues. V trimming: 9 bases; J trimming: 7 bases; junction bases outside the gene matches: 13. Germline CDR1 LNHDA, CDR2 SQIVND (reference sequence). CDR3 sequence (DNA): TGTGCCAGCGGGGATATTGGACAGGGGAGCCAGCCCCAGCATTTT. Translating gives CASGDIGQGSQPQHF.

Details on this clone: Distinct nucleotide sequences in the sample also encode this CDR3. The chain recombines TRBV19 with TRBJ2-3; D unclear. Germline values: CDR1 LNHDA, CDR2 SQIVND (reference sequence). V was trimmed by 1 base and J by 4 bases, leaving 6 bases between them. This CDR3 region has 13 residues. CDR3: CASSIVPADTQYF. DNA of the CDR3: TGTGCCAGTAGTATAGTACCGGCAGATACGCAGTATTTT.